This T cell receptor beta chain was recorded in a study of T cells after yellow fever vaccination. Study observations and caveats: Among primary-vaccination clones, most reappeared after the booster, at about 95% for CD4 and 88% for CD8. Abundant clonotypes from the bulk population could get into FACS-sorted repertoires as contaminants. There was a small share of clonotypes that showed up in both the CD4 and CD8 compartments.

TCRdb reprocessed the 5' RACE reads via MiXCR and lists one record per CDR3 protein. This sample has 70,000 or so distinct CDR3 sequences, with 5% to 6.5% found just once. CDR1 and CDR2 from the germline V gene are KGHDR and SFDVKD. Deletions cut 12 bases from V and 3 bases from J, with 13 bases between. This CDR3 has 13 residues. This clonotype was picked up many times. What it binds is unknown. The sequence was collected from a man aged 18 to 30 who received the YFV17D yellow fever vaccine. Sequenced here: CD4+ T cells sorted from PBMCs, sampled less than 16 days after the first yellow fever vaccination. The gene calls are TRBV24-1 and TRBJ2-2, with D maybe TRBD1 (6 bases). The CDR3 region is CAAGRTDTGELFF. CDR3 bases: TGTGCCGCTGGGCGGACAGACACCGGGGAGCTGTTTTTT.